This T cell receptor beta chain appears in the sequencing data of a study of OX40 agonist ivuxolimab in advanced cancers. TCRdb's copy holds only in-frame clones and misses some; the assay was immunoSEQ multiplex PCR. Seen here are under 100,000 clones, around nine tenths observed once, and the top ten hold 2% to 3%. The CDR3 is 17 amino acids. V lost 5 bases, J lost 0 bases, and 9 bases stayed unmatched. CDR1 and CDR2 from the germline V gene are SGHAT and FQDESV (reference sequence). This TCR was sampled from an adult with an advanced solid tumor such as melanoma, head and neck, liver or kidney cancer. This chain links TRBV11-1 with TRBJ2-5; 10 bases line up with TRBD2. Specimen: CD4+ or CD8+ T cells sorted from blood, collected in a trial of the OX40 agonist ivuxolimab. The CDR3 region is CASSAGLAAIYQETQYF. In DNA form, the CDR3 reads TGTGCCAGCAGCGCAGGACTAGCGGCGATATACCAAGAGACCCAGTACTTC.